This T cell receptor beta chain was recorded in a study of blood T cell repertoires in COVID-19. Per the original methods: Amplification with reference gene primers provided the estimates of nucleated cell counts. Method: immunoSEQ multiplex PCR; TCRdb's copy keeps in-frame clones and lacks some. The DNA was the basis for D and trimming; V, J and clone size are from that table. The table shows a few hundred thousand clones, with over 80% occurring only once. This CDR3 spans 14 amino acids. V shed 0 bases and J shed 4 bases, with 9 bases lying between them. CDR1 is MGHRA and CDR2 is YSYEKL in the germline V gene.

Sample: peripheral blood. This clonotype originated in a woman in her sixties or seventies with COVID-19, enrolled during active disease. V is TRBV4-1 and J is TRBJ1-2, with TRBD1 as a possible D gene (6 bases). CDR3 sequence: CASSQERTVYGYTF. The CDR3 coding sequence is TGCGCCAGCAGCCAAGAACGGACAGTCTATGGCTACACCTTC.